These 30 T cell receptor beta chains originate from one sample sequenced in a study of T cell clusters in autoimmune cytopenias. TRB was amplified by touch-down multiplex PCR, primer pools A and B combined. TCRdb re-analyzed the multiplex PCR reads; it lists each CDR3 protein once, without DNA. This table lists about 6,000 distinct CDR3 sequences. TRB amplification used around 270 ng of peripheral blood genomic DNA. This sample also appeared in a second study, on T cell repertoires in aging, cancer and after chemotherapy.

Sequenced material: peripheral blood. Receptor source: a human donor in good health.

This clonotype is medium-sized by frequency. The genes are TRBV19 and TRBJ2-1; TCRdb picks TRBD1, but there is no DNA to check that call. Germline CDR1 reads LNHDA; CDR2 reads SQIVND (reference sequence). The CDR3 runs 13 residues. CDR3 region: CASSPRTVNEQFF.

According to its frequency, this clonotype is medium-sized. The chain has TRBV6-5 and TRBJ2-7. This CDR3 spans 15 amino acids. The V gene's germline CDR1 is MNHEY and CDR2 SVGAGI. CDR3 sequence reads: CASSYRSQGTYEQYF.

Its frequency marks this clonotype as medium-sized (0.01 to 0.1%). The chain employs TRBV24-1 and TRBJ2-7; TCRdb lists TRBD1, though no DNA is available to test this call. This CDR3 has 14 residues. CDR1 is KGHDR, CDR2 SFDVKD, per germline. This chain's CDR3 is CATSDGTGVYEQYF.

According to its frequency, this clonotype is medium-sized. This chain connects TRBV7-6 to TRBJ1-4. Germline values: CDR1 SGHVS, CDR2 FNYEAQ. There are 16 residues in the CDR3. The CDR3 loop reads CASSRRRSSANEKLFF.

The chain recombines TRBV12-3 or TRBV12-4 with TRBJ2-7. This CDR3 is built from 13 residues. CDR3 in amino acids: CASSMTGYYEQYF.

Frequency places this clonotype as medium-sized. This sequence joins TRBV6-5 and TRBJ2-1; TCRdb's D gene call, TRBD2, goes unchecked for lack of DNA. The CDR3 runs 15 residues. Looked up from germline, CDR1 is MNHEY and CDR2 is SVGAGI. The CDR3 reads CASSYAGAGDNEQFF.

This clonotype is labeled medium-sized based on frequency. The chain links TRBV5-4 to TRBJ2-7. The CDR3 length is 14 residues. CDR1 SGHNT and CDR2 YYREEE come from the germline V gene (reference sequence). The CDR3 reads CASSLARSSYEQYF.

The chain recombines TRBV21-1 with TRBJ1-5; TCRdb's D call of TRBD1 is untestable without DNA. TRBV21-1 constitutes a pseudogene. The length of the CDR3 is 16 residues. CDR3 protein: CASSKAGRGRNQPQHF.

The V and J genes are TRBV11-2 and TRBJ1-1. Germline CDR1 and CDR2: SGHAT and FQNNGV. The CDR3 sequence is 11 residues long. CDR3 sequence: CASAQGTEAFF.

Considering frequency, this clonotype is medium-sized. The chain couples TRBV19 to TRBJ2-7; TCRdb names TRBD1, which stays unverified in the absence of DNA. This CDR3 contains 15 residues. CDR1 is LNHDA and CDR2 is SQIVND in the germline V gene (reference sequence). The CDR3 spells CASSLLGTGAYEQYF.

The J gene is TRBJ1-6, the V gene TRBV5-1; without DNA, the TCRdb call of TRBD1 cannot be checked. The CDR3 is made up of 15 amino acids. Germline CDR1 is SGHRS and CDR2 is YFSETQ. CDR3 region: CASSRGQGEISPLHF. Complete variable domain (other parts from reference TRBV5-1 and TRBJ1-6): KAGVTQTPRYLIKTRGQQVTLSCSPISGHRSVSWYQQTPGQGLQFLFEYFSETQRNKGNFPGRFSGRQFSNSRSEMNVSTLELGDSALYLCASSRGQGEISPLHFGNGTRLTVT.

The CDR3 reads CASSLEQGASNSPLHF. The chain joins TRBV5-1 to TRBJ1-6; TCRdb picks TRBD1, but there is no DNA to check that call. This CDR3 spans 16 amino acids. The V gene's germline CDR1 is SGHRS and CDR2 YFSETQ.

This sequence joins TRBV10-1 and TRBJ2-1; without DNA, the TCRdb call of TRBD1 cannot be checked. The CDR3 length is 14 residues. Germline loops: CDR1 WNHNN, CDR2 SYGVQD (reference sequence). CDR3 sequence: CASSESGAANEQFF.

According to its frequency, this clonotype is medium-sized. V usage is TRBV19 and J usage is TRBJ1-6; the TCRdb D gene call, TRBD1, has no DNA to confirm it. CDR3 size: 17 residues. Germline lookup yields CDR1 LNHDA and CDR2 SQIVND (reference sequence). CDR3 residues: CASSSQGTGVTNSPLHF. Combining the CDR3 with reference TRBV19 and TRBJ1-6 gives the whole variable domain DGGITQSPKYLFRKEGQNVTLSCEQNLNHDAMYWYRQDPGQGLRLIYYSQIVNDFQKGDIAEGYSVSREKKESFPLTVTSAQKNPTAFYLCASSSQGTGVTNSPLHFGNGTRLTVT.

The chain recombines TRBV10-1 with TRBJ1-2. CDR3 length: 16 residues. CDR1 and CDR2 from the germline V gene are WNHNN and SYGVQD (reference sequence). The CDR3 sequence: CASSDLGVGEVEGYTF.

The CDR3 reads CSARDASGGDTQYF. The J gene is TRBJ2-3, the V gene TRBV20-1; the D gene TCRdb calls, TRBD1, cannot be checked with no DNA. There are 14 residues in the CDR3. Germline CDR1 and CDR2: DFQATT and SNEGSKA (reference sequence).

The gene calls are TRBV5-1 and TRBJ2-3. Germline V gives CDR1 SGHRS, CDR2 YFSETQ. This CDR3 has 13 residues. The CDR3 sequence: CASSLAGTDTQYF.

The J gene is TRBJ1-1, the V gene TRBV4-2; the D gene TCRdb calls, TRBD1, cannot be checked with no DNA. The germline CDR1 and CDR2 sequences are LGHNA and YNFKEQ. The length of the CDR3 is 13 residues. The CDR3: CASSLTQGTEAFF.

CDR3: CASSPSGTRYEQYF. The chain links TRBV12-3 or TRBV12-4 to TRBJ2-7; no DNA is available, so the TRBD1 call from TCRdb remains unchecked. The CDR3 length is 14 residues.

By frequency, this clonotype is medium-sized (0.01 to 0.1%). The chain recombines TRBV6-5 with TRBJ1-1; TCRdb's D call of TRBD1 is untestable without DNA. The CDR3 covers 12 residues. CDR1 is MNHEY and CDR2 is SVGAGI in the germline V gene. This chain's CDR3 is CASSRGTTEAFF.

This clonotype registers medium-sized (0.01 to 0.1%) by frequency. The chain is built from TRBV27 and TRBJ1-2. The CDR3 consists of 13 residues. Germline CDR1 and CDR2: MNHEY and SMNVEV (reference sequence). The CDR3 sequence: CASSPSVYYGYTF.

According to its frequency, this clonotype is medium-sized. This CDR3 is CASSSPQGYYSPLHF. The chain recombines TRBV27 with TRBJ1-6; no DNA is available, so the TRBD1 call from TCRdb remains unchecked. The CDR3 sequence is 15 residues long. The V gene's germline CDR1 is MNHEY and CDR2 SMNVEV (reference sequence).

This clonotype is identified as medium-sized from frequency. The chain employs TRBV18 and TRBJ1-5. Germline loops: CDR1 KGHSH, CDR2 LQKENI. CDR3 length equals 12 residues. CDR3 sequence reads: CASSTSNQPQHF. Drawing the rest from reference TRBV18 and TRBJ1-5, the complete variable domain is NAGVMQNPRHLVRRRGQEARLRCSPMKGHSHVYWYRQLPEEGLKFMVYLQKENIIDESGMPKERFSAEFPKEGPSILRIQQVVRGDSAAYFCASSTSNQPQHFGDGTRLSIL.

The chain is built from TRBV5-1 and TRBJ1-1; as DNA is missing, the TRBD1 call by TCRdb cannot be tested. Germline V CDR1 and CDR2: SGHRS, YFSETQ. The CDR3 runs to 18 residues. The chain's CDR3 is CASSLGPPGTGYRTEAFF.

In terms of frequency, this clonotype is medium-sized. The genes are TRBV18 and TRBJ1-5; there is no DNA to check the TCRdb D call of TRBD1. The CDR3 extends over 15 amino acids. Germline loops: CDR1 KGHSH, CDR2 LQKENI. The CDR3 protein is CASSPQGGGDQPQHF.

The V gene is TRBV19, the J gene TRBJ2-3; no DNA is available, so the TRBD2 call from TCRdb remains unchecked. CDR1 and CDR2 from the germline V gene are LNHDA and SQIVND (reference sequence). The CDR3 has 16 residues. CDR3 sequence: CASRYRSGVGTDTQYF.

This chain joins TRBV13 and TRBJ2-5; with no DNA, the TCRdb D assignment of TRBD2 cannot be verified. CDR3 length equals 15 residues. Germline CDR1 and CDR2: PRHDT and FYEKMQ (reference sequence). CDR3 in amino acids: CASSPTGRNQETQYF.

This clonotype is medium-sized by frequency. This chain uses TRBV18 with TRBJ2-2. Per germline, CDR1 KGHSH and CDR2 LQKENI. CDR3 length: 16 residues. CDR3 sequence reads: CASSPFSDKNTGELFF.

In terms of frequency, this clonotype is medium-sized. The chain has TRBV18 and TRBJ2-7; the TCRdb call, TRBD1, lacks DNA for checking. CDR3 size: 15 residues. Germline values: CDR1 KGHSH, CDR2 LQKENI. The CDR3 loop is CASSPWTGKTYEQYF.

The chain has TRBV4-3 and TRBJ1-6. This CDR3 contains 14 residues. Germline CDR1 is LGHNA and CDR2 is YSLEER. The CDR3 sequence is CASSPLGNNSPLHF.